This entry lists 28 T cell receptor beta chains sequenced from one sample in a study of T cell responses to AZD1222 COVID-19 vaccine. Profiled with immunoSEQ multiplex PCR; TCRdb holds only in-frame clones, not every one. The sample yields roughly 180,000 clones, over 80% seen once. The sample in question was peripheral blood, obtained on day 0 of MenACWY control vaccination. Source of these receptors: an adult in good health.

J is TRBJ2-4 and V is TRBV3-1 (or the pseudogene TRBV3-2), with TRBD2 identical over 10 bases. Trimming at V came to 3 bases and at J to 9 bases, leaving 11 bases not matched to a gene. Germline CDR1 reads LGHDT; CDR2 reads YNNKEL (reference sequence). The CDR3 has 16 amino acids. CDR3: CASSQSGLAGEGIQYF. The CDR3 bases are TGTGCCAGCAGCCAGAGTGGTCTAGCGGGAGAGGGCATTCAGTACTTC.

A remark on this clone: This same CDR3 is encoded by further DNA sequences in the sample. The rearrangement links TRBV3-1 (or the pseudogene TRBV3-2) to TRBJ2-3; a possible D gene is TRBD2 (5 bases). Germline V gene sequence: CDR1 LGHDT, CDR2 YNNKEL (reference sequence). The CDR3 is made up of 15 amino acids. Trimming cost V 1 base and J 0 bases, with 8 bases left between them. The CDR3 DNA follows: TGTGCCAGCAGCCAAGTTTCGGGAAGCACAGATACGCAGTATTTT. It is translated as CASSQVSGSTDTQYF.

Comment on this clone: One end of the junction fails to match germline, which may point to a read error. The chain carries TRBV9 and TRBJ2-7; the D gene is possibly TRBD1 (6 bases). The CDR3 loop spans 12 amino acids. Germline CDR1 is SGDLS and CDR2 is YYNGEE. CDR3 sequence reads: CASSVEGGRQLF. The CDR3 region has the DNA TGTGCCAGCAGCGTAGAAGGGGGACGCCAACTCTTC.

This clone has a single count. The gene calls are TRBV9 and TRBJ1-6, with TRBD1 matching over 12 bases. CDR1 and CDR2 from the germline V gene are SGDLS and YYNGEE. The CDR3 length is 17 residues. With 7 bases clipped from V and 10 bases from J, the junction kept 15 bases outside the gene matches. CDR3 nucleotide sequence: TGTGCCAGCGGTGGGACAGGGGGCGTTGGAACAGGATCACCCCTCCACTTT. Translating gives CASGGTGGVGTGSPLHF.

The V call is TRBV6-2 or TRBV6-3, the J call TRBJ2-7; D is ambiguous. The CDR3 runs to 11 residues. Trimming took 5 bases from V and 1 from J, leaving 3 bases between them. Germline V gene sequence: CDR1 MNHEY, CDR2 SVGEGT. For the CDR3, the DNA is TGTGCCAGCAGTGCTTCCTACGAGCAGTACTTC. Amino acid sequence: CASSASYEQYF.

The chain is built from TRBV7-3 and TRBJ2-1; weak D call: TRBD1 (5 bases). The V and J ends lost 1 base and 8 bases respectively, with 12 bases between them. This CDR3 has 14 residues. Germline assignment: CDR1 SGHTA and CDR2 FQGTGA. The CDR3 here is CASSLRARVDEQFF. The CDR3, as DNA: TGTGCCAGCAGCTTAAGGGCCAGGGTTGATGAGCAGTTCTTC. Drawing the rest from reference TRBV7-3 and TRBJ2-1, the complete variable domain is GAGVSQTPSNKVTEKGKYVELRCDPISGHTALYWYRQSLGQGPEFLIYFQGTGAADDSGLPNDRFFAVRPEGSVSTLKIQRTERGDSAVYLCASSLRARVDEQFFGPGTRLTVL.

The chain employs TRBV24-1 and TRBJ2-5; 8 bases fit TRBD2. Germline CDR1 KGHDR, CDR2 SFDVKD. V dropped 4 bases and J dropped 1; count of bases not matched to a gene: 10. There are 17 residues in the CDR3. The CDR3 DNA is TGTGCCACCAGTGAACATACACGCGGGGGGTCCCAAGAGACCCAGTACTTC. Protein product: CATSEHTRGGSQETQYF.

V gene TRBV7-2 combines with J gene TRBJ2-7, with 8 bases fitting TRBD2. The V and J ends lost 1 base and 4 bases, in that order; junction bases with no gene match: 9. The length of the CDR3 is 16 residues. CDR1 is SGHTA and CDR2 is FQGNSA in the germline V gene. CDR3 nucleotides: TGTGCCAGCAGCTTAGAGCGCGCGGGGGGTGGATACGAGCAGTACTTC. Translated, it gives CASSLERAGGGYEQYF.

This sequence joins TRBV19 and TRBJ2-1; D is possibly TRBD2 (6 bases). The germline V and J ends were trimmed by 0 bases and 7 bases, with 16 bases remaining between them. Per germline, CDR1 LNHDA and CDR2 SQIVND (reference sequence). The CDR3 contains 16 residues. CDR3 in DNA: TGTGCCAGTAGTATAGACGGGGGATTTGTTCTGAATGAGCAGTTCTTC. It encodes CASSIDGGFVLNEQFF.

The chain links TRBV6-5 to TRBJ2-1; D is possibly TRBD2 (5 bases). The V end lost 6 bases, the J end lost 6 bases, and 9 bases lay between the germline ends. The CDR3 loop spans 12 amino acids. Germline lookup yields CDR1 MNHEY and CDR2 SVGAGI. CDR3 in amino acids: CASRDYLNEQFF. Here the CDR3 DNA reads TGTGCCAGCAGAGACTACCTCAATGAGCAGTTCTTC.

This chain uses TRBV28 with TRBJ1-1; D remains unclear. Trimming removed 3 bases at V and 1 base at J, with 9 bases between. Germline V CDR1 and CDR2: MDHEN, SYDVKM. This CDR3 spans 14 amino acids. CDR3 residues: CASSLGSKNTEAFF. CDR3 nucleotide sequence: TGTGCCAGCAGTTTGGGAAGTAAGAACACTGAAGCTTTCTTT.

V usage is TRBV6-1 and J usage is TRBJ2-2; D uncertain. The CDR3 covers 16 residues. CDR1 MNHNS and CDR2 SASEGT come from the germline V gene. Trimming took 0 bases from V and 0 from J, leaving 8 bases between them. CDR3 protein: CASSEAWEANTGELFF. DNA for the CDR3: TGTGCCAGCAGTGAAGCATGGGAAGCGAACACCGGGGAGCTGTTTTTT.

The chain couples TRBV12-3 or TRBV12-4 to TRBJ1-2; a possible D gene is TRBD1 (6 bases). The CDR3 has 13 residues. V was clipped by 6 bases and J by 1 base, with 9 bases between them. The CDR3 loop reads CASSSRGNYGYTF. DNA of the CDR3: TGTGCCAGCAGCTCCAGGGGTAACTATGGCTACACCTTC.

The genes are TRBV28 and TRBJ1-5; D not certain. This CDR3 is built from 14 residues. The V and J ends lost 2 bases and 3 bases respectively, with 8 bases between them. Germline V CDR1 and CDR2: MDHEN, SYDVKM. Here the CDR3 reads CASSLVLTNQPQHF. Here the CDR3 DNA reads TGTGCCAGCAGTTTAGTCCTTACCAATCAGCCCCAGCATTTT.

J is TRBJ2-1 and V is TRBV6-5; 9 nucleotides match TRBD2. V shed 8 bases, J shed 0 bases, and the junction held 5 bases outside the gene matches. Germline assignment: CDR1 MNHEY and CDR2 SVGAGI. The length of the CDR3 is 15 residues. The CDR3 is CASLASGASYNEQFF. The DNA of the CDR3 is TGTGCCAGCCTGGCTAGCGGGGCCTCCTACAATGAGCAGTTCTTC.

This clone was seen only once. The V and J genes are TRBV10-3 and TRBJ2-7; TRBD1 aligns across 11 bases. Losses at the gene ends were 10 bases for V and 4 bases for J; bases not matched to a gene: 12. This CDR3 comprises 15 residues. Germline values: CDR1 ENHRY, CDR2 SYGVKD. The CDR3 nucleotides read TGTGCCACCATCCCAGGACAGGGGGCGTCGTACGAGCAGTACTTC. Its translation: CATIPGQGASYEQYF.

V is TRBV6-6 and J is TRBJ2-5; D gene unclear. The V end was cut by 0 bases, the J end by 2 bases, with 7 bases between. Germline V gene sequence: CDR1 MNHNY, CDR2 SVGAGI (reference sequence). This CDR3 contains 14 residues. The DNA for the CDR3 is TGTGCCAGCAGTTACTCTAGTGGACAAGAGACCCAGTACTTC. This encodes CASSYSSGQETQYF.

This clone was detected once. The J gene is TRBJ2-3, the V gene TRBV7-9; TRBD1 is a possible D gene (5 bases). The CDR3 is made up of 13 amino acids. Looked up from germline, CDR1 is SEHNR and CDR2 is FQNEAQ (reference sequence). The ends were cut back, 5 bases at V and 4 bases at J, with 10 bases in the middle. The CDR3 reads CASSIQVPDTQYF. CDR3 nucleotide sequence: TGTGCCAGCAGCATACAGGTCCCAGATACGCAGTATTTT.

The V gene is TRBV6-1, the J gene TRBJ1-2; 7 nucleotides match TRBD1. V was pared by 0 bases and J by 4 bases, with 11 bases of the junction left unmatched. Germline V gene sequence: CDR1 MNHNS, CDR2 SASEGT. The CDR3 extends over 17 amino acids. CDR3 sequence reads: CASSEALRSGGGYGYTF. The DNA for the CDR3 is TGTGCCAGCAGTGAAGCGCTACGTTCAGGGGGGGGCTATGGCTACACCTTC.

This clone showed up just a few times. V and J are TRBV7-8 and TRBJ2-7; 8 nucleotides align to TRBD2. CDR3 length: 19 amino acids. Germline V gene lookup returns CDR1 SGHVS and CDR2 FQNEAQ. The V and J ends lost 5 bases and 0 bases, in that order; junction bases with no gene match: 18. CDR3 nucleotides: TGTGCCAGCAGCCGCAGCCCCCCCGCACTAGCGGCAAACTCCTACGAGCAGTACTTC. It yields the protein CASSRSPPALAANSYEQYF. The variable domain in full, completed from reference TRBV7-8 and TRBJ2-7, reads GAGVSQSPRYKVAKRGQDVALRCDPISGHVSLFWYQQALGQGPEFLTYFQNEAQLDKSGLPSDRFFAERPEGSVSTLKIQRTQQEDSAVYLCASSRSPPALAANSYEQYFGPGTRLTVT.

The chain has TRBV7-2 and TRBJ1-6; 9 nucleotides align to TRBD1. The CDR3 has 15 residues. Trimming took 2 bases from V and 9 from J; bases not matched to a gene: 5. Germline V gene data show CDR1 as SGHTA and CDR2 as FQGNSA. DNA of the CDR3: TGTGCCAGCAGCTTAACCGGACAGGGGAGTTCACCCCTCCACTTT. It is translated as CASSLTGQGSSPLHF.

The chain combines TRBV28 with TRBJ2-3, with D possibly TRBD2 on 7 matching bases. This CDR3 has 15 residues. V was clipped by 3 bases and J by 4 bases, with 14 bases between them. Germline CDR1 and CDR2: MDHEN and SYDVKM. The CDR3 region is CASSFWGGAADTQYF. In nucleotides, the CDR3 is TGTGCCAGCAGTTTTTGGGGGGGGGCTGCAGATACGCAGTATTTT.

This sequence joins TRBV18 and TRBJ2-7, with TRBD2 matching 8 bases. The CDR3 length is 15 residues. Per germline, CDR1 KGHSH and CDR2 LQKENI. The V and J ends lost 0 bases and 2 bases, in that order; junction bases with no gene match: 3. CDR3 sequence (DNA): TGTGCCAGCTCACCACCGGGACTAGGGGCCTACGAGCAGTACTTC. It translates to CASSPPGLGAYEQYF.

CDR3 sequence reads: CASSPDNPDEQYF. CDR3 DNA sequence: TGTGCCAGCAGCCCCGACAACCCCGACGAGCAGTACTTC. V gene TRBV14 combines with J gene TRBJ2-7; D is uncertain. The germline V gene has CDR1 SGHDN and CDR2 FVKESK. The CDR3 has 13 residues. With 4 bases removed from V and 5 bases from J, the gap between germline ends came to 12 bases.

The chain carries TRBV3-1 (or the pseudogene TRBV3-2) and TRBJ1-1, with a tentative D call TRBD1 (5 bases). This CDR3 spans 14 amino acids. V was pared by 2 bases and J by 11 bases, with 18 bases between. Germline-derived CDR1 and CDR2 are LGHDT and YNNKEL (reference sequence). The DNA of the CDR3 is TGTGCCAGCAGCCAAAGACCCCGGCAGGGTCTGGCTTTCTTT. It yields the protein CASSQRPRQGLAFF.

The gene calls are TRBV11-3 and TRBJ2-7, with D unresolved. V was cut by 1 base and J by 2 bases, with 6 bases left in between. CDR3 length: 13 amino acids. CDR1 is SGHNT and CDR2 is YENEEA in the germline V gene. CDR3 DNA: TGTGCCAGCAGCTTAGCGGCCACCTACGAGCAGTACTTC. It specifies CASSLAATYEQYF. The complete variable domain, with remaining parts taken from reference TRBV11-3 and TRBJ2-7, reads EAGVVQSPRYKIIEKKQPVAFWCNPISGHNTLYWYLQNLGQGPELLIRYENEEAVDDSQLPKDRFSAERLKGVDSTLKIQPAELGDSAVYLCASSLAATYEQYFGPGTRLTVT.

V usage is TRBV5-4 and J usage is TRBJ1-1, with D tentatively TRBD1 (6 bases). The CDR3 has 16 amino acids. V was cut by 1 base and J by 3 bases, with 16 bases left in between. Germline CDR1 SGHNT, CDR2 YYREEE (reference sequence). In nucleotides, the CDR3 is TGTGCCAGCAGCTTGCGCGGGGGGGCGCCCCACACTGAAGCTTTCTTT. Translated: CASSLRGGAPHTEAFF.

V is TRBV3-1 (or the pseudogene TRBV3-2) and J is TRBJ1-2, with a weak D call TRBD1 (6 bases). CDR1 is LGHDT and CDR2 is YNNKEL in the germline V gene (reference sequence). Trimming pared 1 base from V and 7 bases from J, leaving 13 bases between. The length of the CDR3 is 14 residues. The CDR3 DNA reads TGTGCCAGCAGCCAAGGCAGGGGTCGGGGTGGCTACACCTTC. It specifies CASSQGRGRGGYTF.